The clone carrying this T cell receptor beta chain appeared a single time. The germline gives CDR1 PRHDT, CDR2 FYEKMQ (reference sequence). CDR3 size: 17 residues. V shed 0 bases and J 7 bases; nucleotides not matched to a gene: 5. Libraries were prepared by immunoSEQ multiplex PCR; TCRdb keeps only in-frame clonotypes and omits some of them. The table records fewer than 150,000 clones, approximately 80% of them present only once. The sample is drawn from a study of blood T cell repertoires in COVID-19. The sequenced sample was peripheral blood. The V call is TRBV13, the J call TRBJ2-2; the match to TRBD2 covers 13 bases. The sequence was obtained from a human donor in a cohort sampled during active COVID-19. The CDR3 DNA is TGTGCCAGCAGCTTAGGCTGGACTAGCGGGGGCGGCGGGGAGCTGTTTTTT. Amino acid sequence: CASSLGWTSGGGGELFF.